The text below deals with one T cell receptor (beta chain). Source study methods: Scientists estimated how many nucleated cells there were by amplifying reference gene primers. Libraries were prepared by immunoSEQ multiplex PCR; TCRdb keeps only in-frame clonotypes and omits some of them. The V and J calls and clone size were taken over from that table, and D and trimming were inferred from the DNA. The sample contains a few hundred thousand clones, about nine tenths of which appear only once. Trimming shortened V by 5 bases and J by 8 bases, and 19 bases separated the two germline ends. The CDR3 extends over 14 amino acids. This record comes from a study of blood T cell repertoires in COVID-19. Study-wide background: Acute and convalescent COVID-19 samples came from the United States, Italy and Spain. Sample material is recorded as cDNA or gDNA derived from T cells, B-cell-depleted T cells, or PBMCs.

This receptor was obtained from a woman younger than 45 with COVID-19, enrolled during active disease. The sample consisted of peripheral blood. The chain carries TRBV5-7 and TRBJ1-2; D is perhaps TRBD1 (6 bases). TRBV5-7 is known as an ORF, though its function is uncertain. The CDR3 loop reads CASSQGQGPPGYTF. The DNA for the CDR3 is TGTGCCAGCAGTCAGGGGCAGGGGCCTCCGGGCTACACCTTC.